This TCR beta chain was profiled in a study of post-analysis software for immune sequencing data. Study-wide results and limits: Normalized Chao1 diversity in multiple sclerosis patients fell significantly below that of controls.

Unique-molecular-identifier-tagged TCR beta cDNA libraries were used. TCRdb itself ran the PCR reads through MiXCR, one entry per CDR3 protein. The table records over 700,000 distinct CDR3 sequences, 25% to 30% of them present only once. The sample holds a few counts of this clonotype. Its antigen is as yet unknown. The sequenced material came from blood. The receptor was derived from a girl aged 10-17 years with multiple sclerosis.

This CDR3 is CSVGGHGYTF. The DNA for the CDR3 is TGCAGCGTTGGGGGACATGGCTACACCTTC. The gene calls are TRBV29-1 and TRBJ1-2, with D possibly being TRBD1 (5 bases). CDR3 length: 10 residues. CDR1 and CDR2 from the germline V gene are SQVTM and ANQGSEA. Trimming removed 4 bases at V and 6 bases at J, with 6 bases between.